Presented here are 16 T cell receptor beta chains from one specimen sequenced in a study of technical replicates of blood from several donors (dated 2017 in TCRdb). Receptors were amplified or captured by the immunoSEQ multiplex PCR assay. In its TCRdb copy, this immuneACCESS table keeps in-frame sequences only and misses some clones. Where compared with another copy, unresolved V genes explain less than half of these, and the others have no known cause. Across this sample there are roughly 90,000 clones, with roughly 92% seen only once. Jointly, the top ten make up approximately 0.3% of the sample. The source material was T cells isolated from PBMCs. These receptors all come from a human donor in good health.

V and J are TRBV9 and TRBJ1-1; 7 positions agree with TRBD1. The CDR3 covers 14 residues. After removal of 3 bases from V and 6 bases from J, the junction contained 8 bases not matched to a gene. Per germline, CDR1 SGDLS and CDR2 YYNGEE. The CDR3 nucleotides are TGTGCCAGCAGCGCTGCGTGGGACAGTTCTGAAGCTTTCTTT. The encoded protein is CASSAAWDSSEAFF.

CDR3 in amino acids: CASSQFPSGSPYDEQFF. In DNA, the CDR3 is TGCGCCAGCAGCCAATTTCCCAGCGGGAGCCCTTATGATGAGCAGTTCTTC. The gene calls are TRBV4-1 and TRBJ2-1; 8 nucleotides match TRBD2. CDR3 length equals 17 residues. Germline CDR1 and CDR2: MGHRA and YSYEKL. V shed 2 bases, J shed 8 bases, and the junction held 14 bases outside the gene matches.

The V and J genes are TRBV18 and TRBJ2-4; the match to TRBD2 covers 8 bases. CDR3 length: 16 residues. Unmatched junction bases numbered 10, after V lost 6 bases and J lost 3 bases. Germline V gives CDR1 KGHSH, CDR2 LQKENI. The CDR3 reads CASSPGGGAGKNIQYF. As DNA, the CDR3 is TGTGCCAGCTCCCCCGGGGGGGGCGCTGGCAAAAACATTCAGTACTTC. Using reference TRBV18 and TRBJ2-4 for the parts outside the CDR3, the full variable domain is NAGVMQNPRHLVRRRGQEARLRCSPMKGHSHVYWYRQLPEEGLKFMVYLQKENIIDESGMPKERFSAEFPKEGPSILRIQQVVRGDSAAYFCASSPGGGAGKNIQYFGAGTRLSVL.

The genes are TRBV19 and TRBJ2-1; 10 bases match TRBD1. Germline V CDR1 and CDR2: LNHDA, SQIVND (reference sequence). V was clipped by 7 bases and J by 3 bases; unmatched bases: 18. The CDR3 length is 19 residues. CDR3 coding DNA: TGTGCCAGTATCTCCCGGACAGGGGGAATCTCCCGAGACTACAATGAGCAGTTCTTC. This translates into CASISRTGGISRDYNEQFF.

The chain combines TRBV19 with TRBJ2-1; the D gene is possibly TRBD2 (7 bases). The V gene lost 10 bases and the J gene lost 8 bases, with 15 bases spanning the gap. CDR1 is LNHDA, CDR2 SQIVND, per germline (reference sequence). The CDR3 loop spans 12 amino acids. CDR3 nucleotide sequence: TGTGCCACCCGCCGGGGGGCGGATGAGCAGTTCTTC. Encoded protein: CATRRGADEQFF.

Here the CDR3 DNA reads TGTGCCAGCCGAGACTCTCATTACAATGAGCAGTTCTTC. Translation: CASRDSHYNEQFF. The V and J genes are TRBV5-6 and TRBJ2-1; D call uncertain. CDR1 and CDR2 (germline): SGHDT, YYEEEE. V lost 7 bases to trimming and J lost 4 bases, with 12 bases between them. This CDR3 comprises 13 residues.

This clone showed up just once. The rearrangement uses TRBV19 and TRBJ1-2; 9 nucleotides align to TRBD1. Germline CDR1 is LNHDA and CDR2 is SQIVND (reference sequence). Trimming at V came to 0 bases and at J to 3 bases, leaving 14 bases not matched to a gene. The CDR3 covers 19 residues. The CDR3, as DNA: TGTGCCAGTAGTATAGATCTGGACAGGGGCAGAGGTAGGGACTATGGCTACACCTTC. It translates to CASSIDLDRGRGRDYGYTF. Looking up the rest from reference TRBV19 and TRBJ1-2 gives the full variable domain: DGGITQSPKYLFRKEGQNVTLSCEQNLNHDAMYWYRQDPGQGLRLIYYSQIVNDFQKGDIAEGYSVSREKKESFPLTVTSAQKNPTAFYLCASSIDLDRGRGRDYGYTFGSGTRLTVV.

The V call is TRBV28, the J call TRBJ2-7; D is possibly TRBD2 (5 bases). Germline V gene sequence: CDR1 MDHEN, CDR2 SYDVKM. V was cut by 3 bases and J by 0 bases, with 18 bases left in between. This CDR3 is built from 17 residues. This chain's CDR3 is CASSLEDATPSSYEQYF. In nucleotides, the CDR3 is TGTGCCAGCAGTTTGGAGGACGCCACCCCGAGCTCCTACGAGCAGTACTTC.

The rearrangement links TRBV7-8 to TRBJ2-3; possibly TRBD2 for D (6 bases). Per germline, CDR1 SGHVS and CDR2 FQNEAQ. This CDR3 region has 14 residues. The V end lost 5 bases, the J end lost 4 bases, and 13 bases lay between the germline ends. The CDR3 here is CASSVNRDSDTQYF. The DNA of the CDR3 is TGTGCCAGCAGCGTCAACCGGGACTCAGATACGCAGTATTTT.

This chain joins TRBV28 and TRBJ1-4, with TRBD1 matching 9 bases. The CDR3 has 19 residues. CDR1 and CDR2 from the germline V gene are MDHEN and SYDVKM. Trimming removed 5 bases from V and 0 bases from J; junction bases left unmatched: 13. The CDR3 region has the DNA TGTGCCAGCAGTCCCTATACGGGACAGGGCGTCTCAACTAATGAAAAACTGTTTTTT. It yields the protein CASSPYTGQGVSTNEKLFF.

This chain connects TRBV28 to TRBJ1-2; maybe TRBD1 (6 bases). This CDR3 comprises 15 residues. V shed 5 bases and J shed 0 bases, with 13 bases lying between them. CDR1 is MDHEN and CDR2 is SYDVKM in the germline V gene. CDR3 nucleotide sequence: TGTGCCAGCAGTACTCCCGGGGACACTAACTATGGCTACACCTTC. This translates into CASSTPGDTNYGYTF.

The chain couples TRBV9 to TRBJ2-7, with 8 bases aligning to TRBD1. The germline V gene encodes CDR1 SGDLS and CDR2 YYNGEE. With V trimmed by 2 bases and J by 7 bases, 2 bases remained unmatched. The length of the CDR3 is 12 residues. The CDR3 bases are TGTGCCAGCAGCGTGACAGGGGTTGAGCAGTACTTC. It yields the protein CASSVTGVEQYF.

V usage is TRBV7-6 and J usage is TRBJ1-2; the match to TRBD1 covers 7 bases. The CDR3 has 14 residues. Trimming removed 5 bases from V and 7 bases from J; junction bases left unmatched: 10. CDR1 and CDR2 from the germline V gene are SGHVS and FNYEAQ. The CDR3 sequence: CASSREQGSGGYTF. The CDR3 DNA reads TGTGCCAGCAGCCGCGAACAGGGGTCTGGTGGCTACACCTTC. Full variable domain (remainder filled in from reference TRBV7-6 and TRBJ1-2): GAGVSQSPRYKVTKRGQDVALRCDPISGHVSLYWYRQALGQGPEFLTYFNYEAQQDKSGLPNDRFSAERPEGSISTLTIQRTEQRDSAMYRCASSREQGSGGYTFGSGTRLTVV.

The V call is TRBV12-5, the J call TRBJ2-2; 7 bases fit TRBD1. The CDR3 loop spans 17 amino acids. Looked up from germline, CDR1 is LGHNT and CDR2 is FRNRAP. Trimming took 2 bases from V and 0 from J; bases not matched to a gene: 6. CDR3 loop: CASGLLRTGTNTGELFF. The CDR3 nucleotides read TGTGCTAGTGGTTTGCTCCGGACAGGCACGAACACCGGGGAGCTGTTTTTT.

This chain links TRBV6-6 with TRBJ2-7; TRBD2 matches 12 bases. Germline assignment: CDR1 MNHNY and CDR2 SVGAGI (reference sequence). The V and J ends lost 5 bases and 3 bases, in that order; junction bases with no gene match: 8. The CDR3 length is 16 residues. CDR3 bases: TGTGCCAGCAGTCGGACTAGCGGGACTGATAACTACGAGCAGTACTTC. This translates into CASSRTSGTDNYEQYF.

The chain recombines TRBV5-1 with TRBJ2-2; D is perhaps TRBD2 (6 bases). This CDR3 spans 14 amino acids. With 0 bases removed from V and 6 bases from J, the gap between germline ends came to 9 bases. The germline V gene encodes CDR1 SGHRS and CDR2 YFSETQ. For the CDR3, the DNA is TGCGCCAGCAGCTTGGAACTAGCTCCCGGGGAGCTGTTTTTT. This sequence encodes CASSLELAPGELFF. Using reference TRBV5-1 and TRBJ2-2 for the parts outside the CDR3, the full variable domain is KAGVTQTPRYLIKTRGQQVTLSCSPISGHRSVSWYQQTPGQGLQFLFEYFSETQRNKGNFPGRFSGRQFSNSRSEMNVSTLELGDSALYLCASSLELAPGELFFGEGSRLTVL.